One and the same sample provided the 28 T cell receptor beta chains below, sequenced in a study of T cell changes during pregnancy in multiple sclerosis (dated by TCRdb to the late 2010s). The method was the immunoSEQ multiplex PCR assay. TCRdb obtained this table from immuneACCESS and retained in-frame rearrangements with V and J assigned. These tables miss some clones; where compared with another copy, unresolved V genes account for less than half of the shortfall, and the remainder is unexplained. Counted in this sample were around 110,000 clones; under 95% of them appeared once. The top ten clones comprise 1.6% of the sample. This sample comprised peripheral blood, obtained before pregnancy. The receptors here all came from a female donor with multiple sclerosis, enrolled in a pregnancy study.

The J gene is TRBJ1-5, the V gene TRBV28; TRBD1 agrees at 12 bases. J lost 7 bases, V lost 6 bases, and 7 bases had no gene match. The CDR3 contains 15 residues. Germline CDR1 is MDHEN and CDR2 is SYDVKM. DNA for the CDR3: TGTGCCAGCAGCTCAGGGACAGGGGGCGACCAGCCCCAGCATTTT. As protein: CASSSGTGGDQPQHF.

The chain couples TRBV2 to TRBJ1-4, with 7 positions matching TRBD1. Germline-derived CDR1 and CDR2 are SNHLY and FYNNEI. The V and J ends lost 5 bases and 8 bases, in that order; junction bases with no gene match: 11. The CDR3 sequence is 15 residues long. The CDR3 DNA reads TGTGCCAGCAGTAGGGACAGAGGAAAGTCCGAAAAACTGTTTTTT. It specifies CASSRDRGKSEKLFF.

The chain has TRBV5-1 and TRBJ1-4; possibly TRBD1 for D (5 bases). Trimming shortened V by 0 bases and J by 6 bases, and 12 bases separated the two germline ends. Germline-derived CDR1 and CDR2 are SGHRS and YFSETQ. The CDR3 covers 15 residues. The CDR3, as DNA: TGCGCCAGCAGCTTGGTCGGGCAGGGCGATGAAAAACTGTTTTTT. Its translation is CASSLVGQGDEKLFF.

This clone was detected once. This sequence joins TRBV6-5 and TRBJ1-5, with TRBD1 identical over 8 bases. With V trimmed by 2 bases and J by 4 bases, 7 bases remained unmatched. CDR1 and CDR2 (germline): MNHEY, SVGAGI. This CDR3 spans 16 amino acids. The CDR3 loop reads CASSYHDRGGNQPQHF. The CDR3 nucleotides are TGTGCCAGCAGTTACCACGACAGGGGCGGTAATCAGCCCCAGCATTTT.

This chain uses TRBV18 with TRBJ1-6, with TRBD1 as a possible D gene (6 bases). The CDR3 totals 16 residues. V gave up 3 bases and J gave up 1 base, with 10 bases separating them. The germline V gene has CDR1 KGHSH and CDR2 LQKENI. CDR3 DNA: TGTGCCAGCTCACCTGGGGGCGAGTCCTATAATTCACCCCTCCACTTT. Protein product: CASSPGGESYNSPLHF. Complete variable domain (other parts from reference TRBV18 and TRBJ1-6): NAGVMQNPRHLVRRRGQEARLRCSPMKGHSHVYWYRQLPEEGLKFMVYLQKENIIDESGMPKERFSAEFPKEGPSILRIQQVVRGDSAAYFCASSPGGESYNSPLHFGNGTRLTVT.

The CDR3: CASSLWGTELAYEQYF. In DNA form, the CDR3 reads TGTGCCAGCAGTTTATGGGGGACAGAACTGGCCTACGAGCAGTACTTC. V gene TRBV28 combines with J gene TRBJ2-7; TRBD1 aligns across 7 bases. The CDR3 totals 16 residues. The V segment lost 0 bases and the J segment 2 bases; nucleotides outside the gene matches: 7. Germline values: CDR1 MDHEN, CDR2 SYDVKM.

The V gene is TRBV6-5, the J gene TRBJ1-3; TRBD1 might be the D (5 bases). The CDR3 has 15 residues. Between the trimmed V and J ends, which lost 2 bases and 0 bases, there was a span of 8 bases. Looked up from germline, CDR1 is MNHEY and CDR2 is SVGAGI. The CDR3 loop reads CASSYDSRSGNTIYF. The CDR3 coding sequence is TGTGCCAGCAGTTACGACAGCCGCTCTGGAAACACCATATATTTT.

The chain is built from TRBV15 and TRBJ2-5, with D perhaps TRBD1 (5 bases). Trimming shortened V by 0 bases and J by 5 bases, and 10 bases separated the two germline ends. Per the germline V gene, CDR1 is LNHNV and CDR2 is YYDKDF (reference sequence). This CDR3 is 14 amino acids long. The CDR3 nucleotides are TGTGCCACCAGCAGAGACAGGGTTATTGAGACCCAGTACTTC. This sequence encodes CATSRDRVIETQYF.

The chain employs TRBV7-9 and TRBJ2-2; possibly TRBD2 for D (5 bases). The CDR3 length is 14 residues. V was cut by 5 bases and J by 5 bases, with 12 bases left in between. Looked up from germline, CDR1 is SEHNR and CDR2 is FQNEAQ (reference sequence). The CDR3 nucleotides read TGTGCCAGCAGCCGAAGATTAGCGACCGGGGAGCTGTTTTTT. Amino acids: CASSRRLATGELFF. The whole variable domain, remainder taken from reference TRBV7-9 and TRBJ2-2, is DTGVSQNPRHKITKRGQNVTFRCDPISEHNRLYWYRQTLGQGPEFLTYFQNEAQLEKSRLLSDRFSAERPKGSFSTLEIQRTEQGDSAMYLCASSRRLATGELFFGEGSRLTVL.

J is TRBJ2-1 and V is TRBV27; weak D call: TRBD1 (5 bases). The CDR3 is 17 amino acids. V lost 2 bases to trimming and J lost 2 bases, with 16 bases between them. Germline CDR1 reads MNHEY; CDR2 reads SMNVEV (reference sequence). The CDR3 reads CASSLRGREKAYNEQFF. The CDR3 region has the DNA TGTGCCAGCAGTTTAAGGGGCAGGGAAAAAGCCTACAATGAGCAGTTCTTC.

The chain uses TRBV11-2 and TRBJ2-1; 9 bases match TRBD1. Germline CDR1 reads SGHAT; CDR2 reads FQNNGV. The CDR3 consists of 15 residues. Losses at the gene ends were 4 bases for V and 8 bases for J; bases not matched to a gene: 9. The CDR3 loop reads CASSSGQGWGDEQFF. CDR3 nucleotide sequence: TGTGCCAGCAGCTCCGGACAGGGGTGGGGGGATGAGCAGTTCTTC.

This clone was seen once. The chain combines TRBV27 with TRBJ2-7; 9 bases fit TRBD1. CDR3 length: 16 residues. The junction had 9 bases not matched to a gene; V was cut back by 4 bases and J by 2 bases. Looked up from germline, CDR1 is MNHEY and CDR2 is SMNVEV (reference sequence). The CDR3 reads CASSSPGTGPPYEQYF. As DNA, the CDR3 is TGTGCCAGCAGTTCTCCCGGGACAGGGCCCCCCTACGAGCAGTACTTC.

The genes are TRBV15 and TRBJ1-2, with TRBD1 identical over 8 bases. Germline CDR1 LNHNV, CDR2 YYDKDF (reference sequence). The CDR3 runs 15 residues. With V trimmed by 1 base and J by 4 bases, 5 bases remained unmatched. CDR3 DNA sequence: TGTGCCACCAGCAGAGGAGGACAGGGAGGCTATGGCTACACCTTC. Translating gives CATSRGGQGGYGYTF.

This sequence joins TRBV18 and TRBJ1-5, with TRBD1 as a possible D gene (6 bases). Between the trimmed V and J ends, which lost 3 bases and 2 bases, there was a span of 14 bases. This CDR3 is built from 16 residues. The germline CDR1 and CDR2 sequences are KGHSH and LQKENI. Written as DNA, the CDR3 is TGTGCCAGCTCACCGAAAGGAAAGGGGGGCAATCAGCCCCAGCATTTT. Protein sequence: CASSPKGKGGNQPQHF.

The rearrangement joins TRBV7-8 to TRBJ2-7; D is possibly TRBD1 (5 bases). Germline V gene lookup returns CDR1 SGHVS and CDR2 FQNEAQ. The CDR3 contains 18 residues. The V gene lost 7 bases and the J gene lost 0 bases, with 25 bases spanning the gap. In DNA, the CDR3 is TGTGCCAGCATCCTCGCTTTGGGGCTGAACAATCACTCCTACGAGCAGTACTTC. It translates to CASILALGLNNHSYEQYF.

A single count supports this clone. The CDR3 DNA sequence: TGTGCCAGCAGTTACGGCAGGGGGGTGGTAGCTTTCTTT. It codes for CASSYGRGVVAFF. The chain combines TRBV6-5 with TRBJ1-1; TRBD1 matches 7 bases. From germline, CDR1 is MNHEY and CDR2 SVGAGI. J gave up 10 bases and V 2 bases, and 7 bases lay outside the gene matches. The CDR3 extends over 13 amino acids.

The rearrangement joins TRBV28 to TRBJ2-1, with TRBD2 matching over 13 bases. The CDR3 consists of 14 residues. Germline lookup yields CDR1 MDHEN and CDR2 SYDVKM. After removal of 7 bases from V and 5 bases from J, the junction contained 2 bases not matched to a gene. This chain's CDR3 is CASKGLAGNNEQFF. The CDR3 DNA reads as TGTGCCAGCAAGGGACTAGCGGGGAACAATGAGCAGTTCTTC.

The CDR3 DNA sequence: TGTGCCACAGGGCCCAGAAATCAGCCCCAGCATTTT. This translates into CATGPRNQPQHF. The chain has TRBV6-9 and TRBJ1-5; the D gene is possibly TRBD1 (5 bases). Trimming took 10 bases from V and 4 from J, leaving 11 bases between them. There are 12 residues in the CDR3. Germline-derived CDR1 and CDR2 are MNHGY and SVAAGI.

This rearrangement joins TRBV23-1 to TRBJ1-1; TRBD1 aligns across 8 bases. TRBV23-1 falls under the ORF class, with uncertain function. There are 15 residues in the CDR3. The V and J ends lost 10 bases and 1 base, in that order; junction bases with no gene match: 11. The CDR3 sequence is CAKTRDRSKNTEAFF. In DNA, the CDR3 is TGCGCCAAAACCCGGGACAGGAGCAAGAACACTGAAGCTTTCTTT.

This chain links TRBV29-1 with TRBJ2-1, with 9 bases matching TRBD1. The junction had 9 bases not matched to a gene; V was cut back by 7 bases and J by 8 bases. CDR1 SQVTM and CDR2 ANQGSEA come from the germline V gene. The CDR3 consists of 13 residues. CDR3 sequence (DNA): TGCAGCGGGGTACAGGGGGCCCTTGATGAGCAGTTCTTC. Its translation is CSGVQGALDEQFF.

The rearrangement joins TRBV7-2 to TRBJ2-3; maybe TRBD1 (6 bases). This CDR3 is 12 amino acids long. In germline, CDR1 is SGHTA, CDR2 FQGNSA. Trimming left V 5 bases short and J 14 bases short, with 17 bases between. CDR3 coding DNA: TGTGCCAGCAGCCCCACAGGGTTTGCTAGGTATTTT. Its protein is CASSPTGFARYF.

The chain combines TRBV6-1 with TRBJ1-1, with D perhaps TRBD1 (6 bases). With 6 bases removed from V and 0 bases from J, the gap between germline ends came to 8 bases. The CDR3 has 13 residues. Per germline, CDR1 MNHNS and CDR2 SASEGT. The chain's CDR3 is CASRWTVNTEAFF. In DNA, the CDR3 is TGTGCCAGCAGGTGGACAGTGAACACTGAAGCTTTCTTT.

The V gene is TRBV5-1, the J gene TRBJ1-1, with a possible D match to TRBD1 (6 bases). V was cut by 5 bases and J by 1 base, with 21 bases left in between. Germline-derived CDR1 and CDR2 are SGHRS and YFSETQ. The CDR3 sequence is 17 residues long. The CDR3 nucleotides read TGCGCCAGCAGAACAACCGGACAGTTAAGTCCGAACACTGAAGCTTTCTTT. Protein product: CASRTTGQLSPNTEAFF.

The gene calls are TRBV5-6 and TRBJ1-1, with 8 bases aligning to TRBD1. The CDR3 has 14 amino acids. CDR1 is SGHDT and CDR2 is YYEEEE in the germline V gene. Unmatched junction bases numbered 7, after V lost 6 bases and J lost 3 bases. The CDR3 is CASIQQGGYTEAFF. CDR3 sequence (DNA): TGTGCCAGCATCCAACAGGGGGGGTACACTGAAGCTTTCTTT.

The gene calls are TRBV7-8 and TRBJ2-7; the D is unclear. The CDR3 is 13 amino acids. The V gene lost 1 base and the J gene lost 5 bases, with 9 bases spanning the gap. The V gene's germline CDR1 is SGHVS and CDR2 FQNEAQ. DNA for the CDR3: TGTGCCAGCAGCTTAGGCAGGCGCGACGAGCAGTACTTC. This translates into CASSLGRRDEQYF.

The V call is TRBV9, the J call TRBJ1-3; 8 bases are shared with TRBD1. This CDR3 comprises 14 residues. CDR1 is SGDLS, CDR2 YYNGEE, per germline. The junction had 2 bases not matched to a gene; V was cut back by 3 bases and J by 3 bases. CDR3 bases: TGTGCCAGCAGCGCAGGGGGCGTTGGAAACACCATATATTTT. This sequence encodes CASSAGGVGNTIYF.

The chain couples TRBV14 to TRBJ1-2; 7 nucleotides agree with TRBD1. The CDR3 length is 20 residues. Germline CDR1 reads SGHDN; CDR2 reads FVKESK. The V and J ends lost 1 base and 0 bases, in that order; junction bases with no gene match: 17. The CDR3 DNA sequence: TGTGCCAGCAGCCAAGCCCAAGGGTCTGGACAGGTCTGGGCTAACTATGGCTACACCTTC. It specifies CASSQAQGSGQVWANYGYTF.

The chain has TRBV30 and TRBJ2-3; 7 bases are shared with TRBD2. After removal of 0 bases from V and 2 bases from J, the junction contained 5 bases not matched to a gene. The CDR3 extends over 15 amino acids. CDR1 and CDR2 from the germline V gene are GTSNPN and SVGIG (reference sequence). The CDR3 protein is CAWSVPSGYTDTQYF. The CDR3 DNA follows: TGTGCCTGGAGTGTCCCTAGCGGATACACAGATACGCAGTATTTT.